Following are 27 T cell receptor beta chains from one sample sequenced in a study of T cell responses to AZD1222 COVID-19 vaccine. Assay: immunoSEQ multiplex PCR; the TCRdb copy retains only in-frame clones and omits some. The data show about 110,000 clones, with 85% to 95% seen just once and 7.8% held by the top ten. Sequenced material: peripheral blood, taken on day 0 of AZD1222 vaccination. These receptors all stem from an adult in good health.

The rearrangement joins TRBV5-4 to TRBJ2-7; D is possibly TRBD2 (5 bases). The germline V and J ends were trimmed by 4 bases and 5 bases, with 16 bases remaining between them. The CDR3 has 14 amino acids. In germline, CDR1 is SGHNT, CDR2 YYREEE (reference sequence). The CDR3 nucleotides are TGTGCCAGCAGCACTGGACGAGGGTTGGACGAGCAGTACTTC. The encoded protein is CASSTGRGLDEQYF.

The chain's CDR3 is CASSVDRGFYGYTF. CDR3 sequence (DNA): TGTGCCAGCAGCGTAGACAGGGGCTTCTATGGCTACACCTTC. This chain uses TRBV6-5 with TRBJ1-2; 8 bases are a match to TRBD1. V was clipped by 6 bases and J by 4 bases; unmatched bases: 7. The CDR3 is 14 residues long. Germline V gives CDR1 MNHEY, CDR2 SVGAGI.

This chain links TRBV3-1 (or the pseudogene TRBV3-2) with TRBJ1-6; TRBD1 matches 7 bases. The CDR3 totals 15 residues. Germline lookup yields CDR1 LGHDT and CDR2 YNNKEL (reference sequence). J lost 3 bases, V lost 3 bases, and 2 bases had no gene match. The CDR3 DNA reads as TGTGCCAGCAGCCAGGACAGGTACTATAATTCACCCCTCCACTTT. It encodes CASSQDRYYNSPLHF.

As DNA, the CDR3 is TGCGCCTCAAACTCCTTTAAGAACACTGAAGCTTTCTTT. As protein: CASNSFKNTEAFF. The chain links TRBV23-1 to TRBJ1-1, with D unresolved. TRBV23-1 is treated as an ORF (open reading frame) with a function not yet certain. The CDR3 runs 13 residues. The V and J ends lost 11 bases and 1 base respectively, with 14 bases between them.

This sequence joins TRBV30 and TRBJ2-2, with D perhaps matching TRBD2 (7 bases). This CDR3 is 17 amino acids long. CDR1 and CDR2 from the germline V gene are GTSNPN and SVGIG (reference sequence). Deletions cut 6 bases from V and 1 base from J, with 21 bases between. CDR3 sequence (DNA): TGTGCCTGCATCGGACAGCGGGGCCTAATGAACACCGGGGAGCTGTTTTTT. This gives the protein CACIGQRGLMNTGELFF.

V is TRBV3-1 (or the pseudogene TRBV3-2) and J is TRBJ1-6; D gene uncertain. Germline-derived CDR1 and CDR2 are LGHDT and YNNKEL (reference sequence). CDR3 length: 14 residues. Trimming removed 1 base from V and 10 bases from J, with 11 bases in between. Here the CDR3 DNA reads TGTGCCAGCAGCCAAGGCGACTTAGGGTCACCCCTCCACTTT. Its translation: CASSQGDLGSPLHF.

The rearrangement joins TRBV25-1 to TRBJ1-3; no firm D call. V was pared by 3 bases and J by 0 bases, with 9 bases between. The CDR3 runs to 15 residues. Germline loops: CDR1 MGHDK, CDR2 SYGVNS. The CDR3 protein is CASSERSSSGNTIYF. The CDR3 DNA reads TGTGCCAGCAGTGAGAGATCGAGCTCTGGAAACACCATATATTTT.

The chain recombines TRBV10-3 with TRBJ1-5; no clear D gene. This CDR3 comprises 14 residues. V lost 0 bases and J lost 3, with 6 bases in between. Germline CDR1 ENHRY, CDR2 SYGVKD. DNA for the CDR3: TGTGCCATCAGTGAGTCAGACAACAATCAGCCCCAGCATTTT. Translated, it gives CAISESDNNQPQHF.

CDR3 DNA: TGTGCCAGCAGCCCAGGGTACTCGCGAAACACCATATATTTT. It yields the protein CASSPGYSRNTIYF. The V call is TRBV11-2, the J call TRBJ1-3; D perhaps matches TRBD1 (5 bases). Between the trimmed V and J ends, which lost 5 bases and 5 bases, there was a span of 13 bases. Per germline, CDR1 SGHAT and CDR2 FQNNGV. The CDR3 loop spans 14 amino acids.

The J gene is TRBJ1-5, the V gene TRBV30; D remains unclear. Germline loops: CDR1 GTSNPN, CDR2 SVGIG (reference sequence). V dropped 5 bases and J dropped 5 bases, with 10 bases sitting between them. The CDR3 extends over 12 amino acids. CDR3 coding DNA: TGTGCCTGGTCTCTCACCGATCAGCCCCAGCATTTT. Protein product: CAWSLTDQPQHF.

V is TRBV7-8 and J is TRBJ2-3; the match to TRBD2 covers 10 bases. Germline V gives CDR1 SGHVS, CDR2 FQNEAQ. This CDR3 is built from 17 residues. V lost 5 bases to trimming and J lost 1 base; unmatched junction nucleotides: 9. CDR3 DNA: TGTGCCAGCAGCCGACCCGAGCGGGGGGGAGGCACAGATACGCAGTATTTT. Translation gives CASSRPERGGGTDTQYF.

The rearrangement joins TRBV4-1 to TRBJ2-1; 10 bases match TRBD2. V lost 4 bases, J lost 5 bases, and 11 bases stayed unmatched. The CDR3 is 17 amino acids. Germline loops: CDR1 MGHRA, CDR2 YSYEKL. CDR3 nucleotides: TGCGCCAGCAGCCTCCAGGGCAGGACTAGCGGTGACAATGAGCAGTTCTTC. Its translation is CASSLQGRTSGDNEQFF.

The V and J genes are TRBV6-5 and TRBJ2-7, with D possibly being TRBD2 (7 bases). In germline, CDR1 is MNHEY, CDR2 SVGAGI. This CDR3 is built from 15 residues. Trimming took 10 bases from V and 2 from J, leaving 21 bases between them. The CDR3 sequence: CATGTLGRGAYEQYF. In DNA, the CDR3 is TGTGCCACCGGGACTCTGGGGAGGGGGGCCTACGAGCAGTACTTC.

This chain connects TRBV18 to TRBJ1-5; no definite D call. The CDR3 runs 15 residues. Trimming shortened V by 6 bases and J by 2 bases, and 14 bases separated the two germline ends. The germline CDR1 and CDR2 sequences are KGHSH and LQKENI. CDR3 DNA: TGTGCCAGCTCGATCATATCCGGGGGCAATCAGCCCCAGCATTTT. Translating gives CASSIISGGNQPQHF.

This chain joins TRBV12-3 or TRBV12-4 and TRBJ1-5; D gene ambiguous. The CDR3 is made up of 12 amino acids. V was pared by 5 bases and J by 5 bases, with 7 bases between. The CDR3 is CASSHPDQPQHF. The CDR3 DNA reads TGTGCCAGCAGTCATCCTGATCAGCCCCAGCATTTT.

Comments on this clone: One end of the junction is discordant with germline, which a read error may explain. The rearrangement links TRBV18 to TRBJ2-7; the D gene is possibly TRBD1 (6 bases). This CDR3 is built from 13 residues. CDR1 KGHSH and CDR2 LQKENI come from the germline V gene. CDR3 sequence reads: CASSPIQGDEQYF. The CDR3 bases are TGTGCCAGCTCACCAATACAGGGAGACGAACAGTACTTC.

This chain joins TRBV6-5 and TRBJ2-5, with D tentatively TRBD2 (7 bases). The CDR3 runs to 14 residues. V was trimmed by 10 bases and J by 3 bases, leaving 18 bases between them. Germline CDR1 and CDR2: MNHEY and SVGAGI. The CDR3 reads CATLPGGREETQYF. DNA for the CDR3: TGTGCCACCCTCCCGGGGGGCAGGGAAGAGACCCAGTACTTC.

The CDR3 bases are TGTGCCAGCAGCTTGGCCGGGTATGGCTACACCTTC. Protein sequence: CASSLAGYGYTF. The chain recombines TRBV5-4 with TRBJ1-2; D is uncertain. Germline-derived CDR1 and CDR2 are SGHNT and YYREEE (reference sequence). The V end lost 0 bases, the J end lost 5 bases, and 5 bases lay between the germline ends. The CDR3 is 12 residues long.

This chain connects TRBV10-1 to TRBJ2-7; 13 nucleotides align to TRBD2. CDR1 is WNHNN, CDR2 SYGVQD, per germline (reference sequence). This CDR3 contains 15 residues. J gave up 2 bases and V 7 bases, and 5 bases lay outside the gene matches. Here the CDR3 DNA reads TGCGCCAGCAAAAAGGGACTAGCGGGACCCTACGAGCAGTACTTC. Amino acids: CASKKGLAGPYEQYF.

The table lists this clone with a count of one. The chain carries TRBV4-1 and TRBJ1-3; possible D gene TRBD1, 5 bases. The CDR3 runs to 19 residues. With 2 bases removed from V and 0 bases from J, the gap between germline ends came to 20 bases. The germline CDR1 and CDR2 sequences are MGHRA and YSYEKL. Written as DNA, the CDR3 is TGCGCCAGCAGCCAATTAGTAGGAGGAGGGGCAATCTCTGGAAACACCATATATTTT. Translating it yields CASSQLVGGGAISGNTIYF.

The chain uses TRBV7-2 and TRBJ1-1, with D perhaps matching TRBD1 (5 bases). Deletions cut 1 base from V and 6 bases from J, with 9 bases between. Per the germline V gene, CDR1 is SGHTA and CDR2 is FQGNSA. The CDR3 has 13 amino acids. The CDR3, as DNA: TGTGCCAGCAGCTTAGTTTGGGACCCTGAAGCTTTCTTT. Encoded protein: CASSLVWDPEAFF.

The chain employs TRBV10-3 and TRBJ2-2, with TRBD1 matching over 12 bases. Germline CDR1 reads ENHRY; CDR2 reads SYGVKD. V shed 5 bases and J 4 bases; nucleotides not matched to a gene: 5. The CDR3 contains 16 residues. The CDR3 loop is CAISSGTGGSTGELFF. In DNA form, the CDR3 reads TGTGCCATCAGTTCCGGGACAGGGGGCAGCACCGGGGAGCTGTTTTTT.

V and J are TRBV5-4 and TRBJ1-2; 7 positions match TRBD1. This CDR3 comprises 15 residues. Germline V gene sequence: CDR1 SGHNT, CDR2 YYREEE (reference sequence). V was clipped by 4 bases and J by 5 bases; unmatched bases: 11. The CDR3 spells CASSPVQGVGYGYTF. The CDR3 nucleotides read TGTGCCAGCAGCCCCGTGCAGGGGGTAGGGTATGGCTACACCTTC.

This clone has a single count. The chain links TRBV3-1 (or the pseudogene TRBV3-2) to TRBJ2-7; D call uncertain. Germline CDR1 is LGHDT and CDR2 is YNNKEL (reference sequence). V was clipped by 4 bases and J by 3 bases, with 10 bases between them. This CDR3 comprises 13 residues. The CDR3 sequence: CASSPWRDYEQYF. DNA for the CDR3: TGTGCCAGCAGCCCATGGAGAGACTACGAGCAGTACTTC.

The chain employs TRBV4-2 and TRBJ2-3; the D gene is possibly TRBD2 (5 bases). V dropped 6 bases and J dropped 1 base, with 11 bases sitting between them. CDR1 and CDR2 (germline): LGHNA, YNFKEQ. CDR3 length: 14 amino acids. The CDR3: CASSSSGGTDTQYF. Written as DNA, the CDR3 is TGTGCCAGCAGTTCAAGCGGTGGCACAGATACGCAGTATTTT.

The chain couples TRBV28 to TRBJ2-1, with D perhaps TRBD2 (6 bases). The germline V and J ends were trimmed by 0 bases and 0 bases, with 9 bases remaining between them. This CDR3 contains 16 residues. Germline V gene data show CDR1 as MDHEN and CDR2 as SYDVKM. The CDR3 region is CASSLWEGLSYNEQFF. The CDR3 nucleotides are TGTGCCAGCAGTTTATGGGAGGGTCTCTCCTACAATGAGCAGTTCTTC. Full variable domain (remainder filled in from reference TRBV28 and TRBJ2-1): DVKVTQSSRYLVKRTGEKVFLECVQDMDHENMFWYRQDPGLGLRLIYFSYDVKMKEKGDIPEGYSVSREKKERFSLILESASTNQTSMYLCASSLWEGLSYNEQFFGPGTRLTVL.

The chain links TRBV14 to TRBJ1-1; D not resolved. V was cut by 1 base and J by 5 bases, with 8 bases left in between. Germline-derived CDR1 and CDR2 are SGHDN and FVKESK. The CDR3 runs 13 residues. In nucleotides, the CDR3 is TGTGCCAGCAGCCAAGTGCGACGGACTGAAGCTTTCTTT. This translates into CASSQVRRTEAFF.